The 12 T cell receptor beta chains below all came from one sample that was sequenced in a study of blood T cell repertoires in COVID-19. This table comes from immunoSEQ multiplex PCR, and its TCRdb copy is limited to in-frame clones, with some not included. The table lists 200,000 or so clones, roughly four fifths of them singletons. The sequencing sample was made of peripheral blood. These receptors were taken from a woman in her 30s with acute or convalescent COVID-19.

The gene calls are TRBV27 and TRBJ2-5; 8 nucleotides agree with TRBD2. The CDR3 sequence is 13 residues long. Germline lookup yields CDR1 MNHEY and CDR2 SMNVEV (reference sequence). Trimming took 3 bases from V and 5 from J; bases not matched to a gene: 2. CDR3 amino acids: CASSFRLAETQYF. The CDR3 DNA reads TGTGCCAGCAGTTTTCGACTAGCGGAGACCCAGTACTTC.

The V and J genes are TRBV11-2 and TRBJ2-5; TRBD1 matches at 9 bases. The CDR3 has 16 amino acids. J gave up 4 bases and V 4 bases, and 10 bases lay outside the gene matches. Germline lookup yields CDR1 SGHAT and CDR2 FQNNGV. This CDR3 reads CASSSDRGMGGETQYF. CDR3 DNA sequence: TGTGCCAGCAGCTCGGACAGGGGAATGGGCGGAGAGACCCAGTACTTC.

This clone appeared a single time. The chain carries TRBV15 and TRBJ1-1; 8 bases fit TRBD1. V was pared by 0 bases and J by 1 base, with 7 bases of the junction left unmatched. This CDR3 is built from 17 residues. Germline-derived CDR1 and CDR2 are LNHNV and YYDKDF (reference sequence). CDR3 region: CATSRENRGRSNTEAFF. The CDR3 DNA is TGTGCCACCAGCAGAGAAAACAGGGGGAGGTCGAACACTGAAGCTTTCTTT.

The chain joins TRBV15 to TRBJ2-7; 7 bases are shared with TRBD2. Germline V gene sequence: CDR1 LNHNV, CDR2 YYDKDF (reference sequence). The CDR3 loop spans 14 amino acids. J gave up 5 bases and V 0 bases, and 4 bases lay outside the gene matches. The CDR3 coding sequence is TGTGCCACCAGCAGAGACGGGAGGATCCACGAGCAGTACTTC. This codes for CATSRDGRIHEQYF. Based on the CDR3 plus reference TRBV15 and TRBJ2-7, the full variable domain is DAMVIQNPRYQVTQFGKPVTLSCSQTLNHNVMYWYQQKSSQAPKLLFHYYDKDFNNEADTPDNFQSRRPNTSFCFLDIRSPGLGDTAMYLCATSRDGRIHEQYFGPGTRLTVT.

This clone was seen more than once but under ten times. This chain connects TRBV19 to TRBJ2-7, with D uncertain. Looked up from germline, CDR1 is LNHDA and CDR2 is SQIVND (reference sequence). The CDR3 contains 12 residues. Trimming removed 5 bases at V and 3 bases at J, with 8 bases between. Here the CDR3 DNA reads TGTGCCAGTAGTGCAGGCTACTACGAGCAGTACTTC. Translation: CASSAGYYEQYF.

The chain couples TRBV15 to TRBJ1-1; tentative D call: TRBD1 (6 bases). The V end was cut by 1 base, the J end by 5 bases, with 11 bases between. The CDR3 runs 14 residues. Germline V gives CDR1 LNHNV, CDR2 YYDKDF (reference sequence). Here the CDR3 DNA reads TGTGCCACCAGCAGAGGACAGAGGGGGACTGAAGCTTTCTTT. It is translated as CATSRGQRGTEAFF.

There are a few counts of this clone. The chain employs TRBV6-1 and TRBJ2-1, with a weak D call TRBD2 (6 bases). Germline-derived CDR1 and CDR2 are MNHNS and SASEGT. The V end was cut by 2 bases, the J end by 0 bases, with 11 bases between. The CDR3 extends over 16 amino acids. The CDR3 protein is CASSELAGSSYNEQFF. The CDR3 DNA reads as TGTGCCAGCAGTGAATTGGCGGGGAGCTCCTACAATGAGCAGTTCTTC.

Regarding this clone: Other DNA sequences within the sample encode an identical CDR3. The rearrangement joins TRBV30 to TRBJ1-5; tentatively, D is TRBD1 (5 bases). The CDR3 totals 13 residues. Germline values: CDR1 GTSNPN, CDR2 SVGIG (reference sequence). V lost 2 bases and J 7 bases, leaving 12 bases between the germline ends. CDR3 loop: CAWSRQGGQPQHF. The CDR3 DNA follows: TGTGCCTGGAGTAGGCAGGGTGGCCAGCCCCAGCATTTT.

The rearrangement links TRBV7-8 to TRBJ2-5, with a tentative D call TRBD2 (6 bases). V lost 8 bases and J 5 bases, leaving 21 bases between the germline ends. Per the germline V gene, CDR1 is SGHVS and CDR2 is FQNEAQ. The CDR3 totals 15 residues. The CDR3 DNA reads TGTGCCAGCTTGGGACTCCCAGGTCCGTACGAGACCCAGTACTTC. This sequence encodes CASLGLPGPYETQYF.

The chain recombines TRBV7-8 with TRBJ1-1; TRBD1 might be the D (5 bases). CDR1 SGHVS and CDR2 FQNEAQ come from the germline V gene. V shed 3 bases and J shed 5 bases, with 10 bases lying between them. CDR3 length: 13 amino acids. CDR3 nucleotide sequence: TGTGCCAGCAGCTTCACAGGTGGAACTGAAGCTTTCTTT. Translation: CASSFTGGTEAFF.

The CDR3 sequence is CASSATRVGQSNQPQHF. CDR3 DNA sequence: TGTGCCAGCAGCGCGACTCGGGTGGGACAGTCCAATCAGCCCCAGCATTTT. This rearrangement joins TRBV7-2 to TRBJ1-5; 7 bases agree with TRBD1. Germline V gives CDR1 SGHTA, CDR2 FQGNSA. CDR3 size: 17 residues. The V segment lost 5 bases and the J segment 3 bases; nucleotides outside the gene matches: 13.

The rearrangement joins TRBV19 to TRBJ2-7; a weak D match, TRBD2 (6 bases). CDR1 is LNHDA and CDR2 is SQIVND in the germline V gene (reference sequence). This CDR3 comprises 13 residues. V was pared by 3 bases and J by 6 bases, with 12 bases between. The DNA of the CDR3 is TGTGCCAGTAGTATGGTTGCGGGACGCGAGCAGTACTTC. It specifies CASSMVAGREQYF. Combining the CDR3 with reference TRBV19 and TRBJ2-7 gives the whole variable domain DGGITQSPKYLFRKEGQNVTLSCEQNLNHDAMYWYRQDPGQGLRLIYYSQIVNDFQKGDIAEGYSVSREKKESFPLTVTSAQKNPTAFYLCASSMVAGREQYFGPGTRLTVT.